This TCR beta chain is drawn from a study of cytomegalovirus exposure and HLA in healthy donors. Study results and caveats: Rarity marked most TCR sequences, yet some public TCRs occurred in many donors.

Primers: 60 Vbeta forward and 13 Jbeta reverse. The data were produced by immunoSEQ multiplex PCR, yet TCRdb's version contains in-frame clones alone and is incomplete. The sample has under 150,000 clones, over 65% seen once. Unrecorded immune exposures were likely, despite nominal health at sampling. Points on this clone: Its antigen is currently unknown.

Trimming left V 6 bases short and J 6 bases short, with 11 bases between. From germline, CDR1 is DFQATT and CDR2 SNEGSKA (reference sequence). The CDR3 consists of 11 residues. The origin of this receptor is a male donor in good health and CMV-seronegative. Material for sequencing was PBMCs. The V and J genes are TRBV20-1 and TRBJ1-1; D ambiguous. In DNA form, the CDR3 reads TGCAGTGCCCGTCGGTTCCCTGAAGCTTTCTTT. It translates to CSARRFPEAFF.